A single sample is the source of the 24 T cell receptor beta chains below, sequenced in a study of PD-1 blockade in classical Hodgkin lymphoma. Here immunoSEQ multiplex PCR was the method, and the copy in TCRdb shows in-frame clones only, minus some. The sample includes approximately 90,000 clones, 65% to 85% of them seen just once. Time point described: cycle 4 day 1 (C4D1), after 6 weeks of nivolumab. Every patient relapsed after autologous stem cell transplantation, and brentuximab vedotin exposure varied. This specimen consisted of peripheral blood mononuclear cells (PBMCs), obtained before the fourth cycle of nivolumab. The receptors were sampled from a human donor with classical Hodgkin lymphoma.

This chain connects TRBV5-6 to TRBJ1-1; 7 positions match TRBD1. With V trimmed by 4 bases and J by 6 bases, 12 bases remained unmatched. Germline V gene lookup returns CDR1 SGHDT and CDR2 YYEEEE. The CDR3 covers 15 residues. The CDR3 is CASSNIGTAGAEAFF. CDR3 DNA sequence: TGTGCCAGCAGCAACATAGGGACAGCCGGGGCTGAAGCTTTCTTT.

This chain connects TRBV4-1 to TRBJ1-1; D uncertain. With 8 bases removed from V and 4 bases from J, the gap between germline ends came to 11 bases. This CDR3 contains 12 residues. Germline lookup yields CDR1 MGHRA and CDR2 YSYEKL. CDR3 bases: TGCGCCAGCTGGAGGAGTCGCACTGAAGCTTTCTTT. The encoded protein is CASWRSRTEAFF.

A few counts support this clone. The chain combines TRBV5-1 with TRBJ2-7; TRBD2 agrees at 8 bases. This CDR3 has 15 amino acids. Trimming cost V 0 bases and J 4 bases; bases outside gene matches: 6. Germline V lookup: CDR1 SGHRS, CDR2 YFSETQ. Here the CDR3 DNA reads TGCGCCAGCAGCTTGGAAGTAGCGGGAAGGTACGAGCAGTACTTC. It is translated as CASSLEVAGRYEQYF.

CDR3 DNA sequence: TGTGCCAGCAGTCGACAGGGGGCTAGTGAGACCCAGTACTTC. This sequence encodes CASSRQGASETQYF. The chain is built from TRBV7-2 and TRBJ2-5; TRBD1 matches 10 bases. Germline V gene sequence: CDR1 SGHTA, CDR2 FQGNSA. J lost 5 bases, V lost 6 bases, and 6 bases had no gene match. The CDR3 totals 14 residues.

This clone appeared once. The chain combines TRBV4-3 with TRBJ1-1, with D perhaps matching TRBD1 (6 bases). V was clipped by 5 bases and J by 1 base, with 8 bases between them. This CDR3 has 13 amino acids. Germline-derived CDR1 and CDR2 are LGHNA and YSLEER. The CDR3: CASSMDRNTEAFF. The CDR3 DNA follows: TGCGCCAGCAGCATGGACAGGAACACTGAAGCTTTCTTT.

This chain connects TRBV7-3 to TRBJ2-1, with TRBD2 matching 10 bases. V shed 0 bases and J 1 base; nucleotides not matched to a gene: 3. The CDR3 sequence is 17 residues long. Germline CDR1 reads SGHTA; CDR2 reads FQGTGA. CDR3: CASSLTTSGKSYNEQFF. The CDR3, as DNA: TGTGCCAGCAGCTTAACAACTAGCGGGAAGTCCTACAATGAGCAGTTCTTC.

The rearrangement uses TRBV5-5 and TRBJ2-1, with D perhaps assigned TRBD1 or TRBD2 (5 bases each). The ends were cut back, 0 bases at V and 7 bases at J, with 11 bases in the middle. Germline V gives CDR1 SGHKS, CDR2 YYEKEE (reference sequence). The CDR3 contains 14 residues. The CDR3 loop is CASSLGDRGNEQFF. The CDR3 DNA is TGTGCCAGCAGCTTGGGGGACCGTGGGAATGAGCAGTTCTTC. Full variable domain (remainder filled in from reference TRBV5-5 and TRBJ2-1): DAGVTQSPTHLIKTRGQQVTLRCSPISGHKSVSWYQQVLGQGPQFIFQYYEKEERGRGNFPDRFSARQFPNYSSELNVNALLLGDSALYLCASSLGDRGNEQFFGPGTRLTVL.

The sample holds a few counts of this clone. The chain employs TRBV5-1 and TRBJ2-1; D not certain. The CDR3 runs 14 residues. V lost 2 bases and J lost 8, with 14 bases in between. CDR1 and CDR2 (germline): SGHRS, YFSETQ. CDR3 coding DNA: TGCGCCAGCAGCTTCCAACTTGCCGAGTATGAGCAGTTCTTC. Protein: CASSFQLAEYEQFF. Full variable domain (missing parts from reference TRBV5-1 and TRBJ2-1): KAGVTQTPRYLIKTRGQQVTLSCSPISGHRSVSWYQQTPGQGLQFLFEYFSETQRNKGNFPGRFSGRQFSNSRSEMNVSTLELGDSALYLCASSFQLAEYEQFFGPGTRLTVL.

This chain links TRBV29-1 with TRBJ2-1, with 10 bases fitting TRBD1. The CDR3 sequence is 16 residues long. Unmatched junction bases numbered 4, after V lost 1 base and J lost 1 base. Germline CDR1 reads SQVTM; CDR2 reads ANQGSEA. The CDR3: CSVEAGTGASYNEQFF. CDR3 DNA sequence: TGCAGCGTTGAAGCCGGGACAGGGGCGTCCTACAATGAGCAGTTCTTC.

There are a few counts of this clone. The genes are TRBV28 and TRBJ2-6, with 9 bases matching TRBD1. CDR3 size: 19 residues. Germline V gene sequence: CDR1 MDHEN, CDR2 SYDVKM. The J segment lost 0 bases and the V segment lost 3 bases, leaving 9 bases of the junction unmatched. The CDR3 DNA sequence: TGTGCCAGCAGTTTGCCCACCGGGACAGGGTTCTCTGGGGCCAACGTCCTGACTTTC. Protein product: CASSLPTGTGFSGANVLTF.

This chain joins TRBV6-6 and TRBJ1-2, with D possibly being TRBD1 (6 bases). CDR3 length: 15 residues. The ends were cut back, 1 base at V and 2 bases at J, with 11 bases in the middle. Germline V lookup: CDR1 MNHNY, CDR2 SVGAGI (reference sequence). The CDR3 DNA reads TGTGCCAGCAGTTACTTGGGACAACTCAACTATGGCTACACCTTC. Translation: CASSYLGQLNYGYTF.

This clone was counted only a few times. The rearrangement links TRBV4-1 to TRBJ2-1, with 10 positions matching TRBD2. CDR1 and CDR2 from the germline V gene are MGHRA and YSYEKL. Trimming at V came to 4 bases and at J to 7 bases, leaving 10 bases not matched to a gene. The CDR3 has 16 residues. The CDR3 region has the DNA TGCGCCAGCAGCCCAGCGTCTAGCGGGAGTTGGAATGAGCAGTTCTTC. Protein: CASSPASSGSWNEQFF.

This rearrangement joins TRBV5-1 to TRBJ1-1; a possible D gene is TRBD1 (6 bases). V lost 4 bases and J 6 bases, leaving 22 bases between the germline ends. The CDR3 has 16 residues. Germline V gene lookup returns CDR1 SGHRS and CDR2 YFSETQ. The CDR3 DNA sequence: TGCGCCAGCAGCGCCGGGACGGACAGTTTGGTTGCTGAAGCTTTCTTT. Translating gives CASSAGTDSLVAEAFF.

V and J are TRBV5-1 and TRBJ2-5; possible D gene TRBD1, 5 bases. The CDR3 sequence is 16 residues long. Germline V gene sequence: CDR1 SGHRS, CDR2 YFSETQ. V was trimmed by 2 bases and J by 4 bases, leaving 18 bases between them. In DNA form, the CDR3 reads TGCGCCAGCAGCTTTCGGACAACTCGTATGGGAGAGACCCAGTACTTC. It codes for CASSFRTTRMGETQYF.

The CDR3 coding sequence is TGTGCCAGCAGCCCCTCCGCGGTCGGGGAGCTGTTTTTT. This sequence encodes CASSPSAVGELFF. This chain joins TRBV28 and TRBJ2-2, with D unclear. Between the trimmed V and J ends, which lost 6 bases and 7 bases, there was a span of 12 bases. The CDR3 sequence is 13 residues long. The V gene's germline CDR1 is MDHEN and CDR2 SYDVKM.

This clone was picked up a small number of times. The chain is built from TRBV6-5 and TRBJ2-7; 9 bases are shared with TRBD2. Germline V CDR1 and CDR2: MNHEY, SVGAGI. CDR3 length equals 15 residues. V lost 0 bases and J lost 3; bases outside the gene matches: 3. The chain's CDR3 is CASSYSASGVYEQYF. In DNA form, the CDR3 reads TGTGCCAGCAGTTACTCGGCTAGCGGGGTCTACGAGCAGTACTTC.

The chain joins TRBV19 to TRBJ1-1; the D is unclear. V lost 3 bases and J lost 8, with 10 bases in between. CDR1 and CDR2 (germline): LNHDA, SQIVND (reference sequence). CDR3 size: 12 residues. The chain's CDR3 is CASSIGRREAFF. The DNA of the CDR3 is TGTGCCAGTAGTATTGGGCGGAGGGAAGCTTTCTTT.

The V and J genes are TRBV5-1 and TRBJ2-1; 8 bases fit TRBD2. In germline, CDR1 is SGHRS, CDR2 YFSETQ. J lost 5 bases, V lost 4 bases, and 8 bases had no gene match. There are 15 residues in the CDR3. The chain's CDR3 is CASSQRLAPNNEQFF. The CDR3 DNA reads as TGCGCCAGCAGCCAGCGACTAGCGCCAAACAATGAGCAGTTCTTC.

This chain connects TRBV29-1 to TRBJ2-1, with 12 bases lining up with TRBD2. From germline, CDR1 is SQVTM and CDR2 ANQGSEA. This CDR3 contains 14 residues. This CDR3 is CSGMGTSGRYEQFF. CDR3 coding DNA: TGCAGTGGTATGGGAACTAGCGGGAGGTATGAGCAGTTCTTC.

This rearrangement joins TRBV9 to TRBJ2-1; 13 positions agree with TRBD2. Trimming cost V 4 bases and J 5 bases; bases outside gene matches: 15. In germline, CDR1 is SGDLS, CDR2 YYNGEE. The CDR3 totals 19 residues. The CDR3 spells CASSRTSGSLGVADNEQFF. In DNA, the CDR3 is TGTGCCAGCAGCCGGACTAGCGGGAGTTTAGGCGTGGCGGACAATGAGCAGTTCTTC.

This clone was recorded a few times. The chain has TRBV30 and TRBJ2-2; D unclear. Germline CDR1 is GTSNPN and CDR2 is SVGIG (reference sequence). There are 13 residues in the CDR3. Trimming took off 0 bases at V and 4 bases at J, with 6 bases between the two ends. The CDR3 here is CAWSVSLTGELFF. The CDR3 bases are TGTGCCTGGAGTGTAAGTCTCACCGGGGAGCTGTTTTTT.

The chain uses TRBV7-9 and TRBJ1-5; D is undetermined. The V end lost 3 bases, the J end lost 8 bases, and 8 bases lay between the germline ends. In germline, CDR1 is SEHNR, CDR2 FQNEAQ (reference sequence). The CDR3 is made up of 12 amino acids. CDR3 amino acids: CASSFGSEPQHF. The CDR3 DNA sequence: TGTGCCAGCAGCTTCGGGAGTGAGCCCCAGCATTTT.

This rearrangement joins TRBV19 to TRBJ2-5; perhaps TRBD2 as D (6 bases). V lost 3 bases and J 1 base, leaving 12 bases between the germline ends. CDR3 length: 15 residues. Per germline, CDR1 LNHDA and CDR2 SQIVND (reference sequence). The CDR3 reads CASSMIGGSQETQYF. The DNA for the CDR3 is TGTGCCAGTAGTATGATTGGGGGGTCCCAAGAGACCCAGTACTTC.

The chain carries TRBV7-8 and TRBJ2-3, with D perhaps matching TRBD1 or TRBD2 (6 bases each). CDR1 is SGHVS and CDR2 is FQNEAQ in the germline V gene. V was trimmed by 2 bases and J by 0 bases, leaving 12 bases between them. The CDR3 contains 16 residues. For the CDR3, the DNA is TGTGCCAGCAGCTTACGGAGGGACACTAGCACAGATACGCAGTATTTT. Protein sequence: CASSLRRDTSTDTQYF.